Below are 13 T cell receptor beta chains sequenced from a single sample in a study of cytomegalovirus exposure and HLA in healthy donors (dated by TCRdb to 2016 to 2017). The protocol used for the library was the immunoSEQ multiplex PCR assay. For the multiplex PCR, a mixture combining 60 forward primers for TCR Vbeta segments and 13 reverse primers for TCR Jbeta segments was used. Here the immuneACCESS table is served through TCRdb, limited to in-frame sequences with V and J called. Missing clones are a known gap in these copies; in checked studies unresolved V genes cover under half, and the rest lacks a known reason. The sample includes over 40,000 clones, with about 70% observed a single time. Roughly 6% of the sample comes from the top ten. Sequenced sample: PBMCs. These receptors were obtained from a young man in good health and CMV-seronegative.

In its sample, this clone was seen a few times. V usage is TRBV5-1 and J usage is TRBJ1-4; D unclear. V was trimmed by 0 bases and J by 8 bases, leaving 11 bases between them. Germline CDR1 and CDR2: SGHRS and YFSETQ. This CDR3 is 14 amino acids long. This chain's CDR3 is CASSLEASGEKLFF. CDR3 coding DNA: TGCGCCAGCAGCTTGGAGGCGTCGGGAGAAAAACTGTTTTTT. The full variable domain, rest sourced from reference TRBV5-1 and TRBJ1-4, is KAGVTQTPRYLIKTRGQQVTLSCSPISGHRSVSWYQQTPGQGLQFLFEYFSETQRNKGNFPGRFSGRQFSNSRSEMNVSTLELGDSALYLCASSLEASGEKLFFGSGTQLSVL.

The chain joins TRBV6-1 to TRBJ1-5; D is uncertain. The V gene's germline CDR1 is MNHNS and CDR2 SASEGT. CDR3 length: 12 amino acids. V lost 5 bases and J lost 9, with 11 bases in between. In DNA form, the CDR3 reads TGTGCCAGCAGTCTATGGGCCAGGCCCCAGCATTTT. Translated: CASSLWARPQHF.

The chain carries TRBV5-6 and TRBJ1-5; 8 bases match TRBD1. Germline trimming cut 5 bases from V and 5 bases from J; bases unmatched to any gene: 6. The CDR3 length is 14 residues. Germline CDR1 and CDR2: SGHDT and YYEEEE. The CDR3 sequence: CASSFGQGYQPQHF. CDR3 nucleotides: TGTGCCAGCAGTTTCGGACAGGGATATCAGCCCCAGCATTTT.

The chain couples TRBV6-1 to TRBJ1-5; 8 bases align to TRBD1. With 5 bases clipped from V and 6 bases from J, the junction kept 9 bases outside the gene matches. Looked up from germline, CDR1 is MNHNS and CDR2 is SASEGT. The CDR3 runs 15 residues. CDR3 residues: CASSRETGGGQPQHF. CDR3 DNA sequence: TGTGCCAGCAGTCGGGAAACAGGGGGAGGTCAGCCCCAGCATTTT.

The chain employs TRBV2 and TRBJ1-1; TRBD1 matches 9 bases. With 8 bases clipped from V and 3 bases from J, the junction kept 16 bases outside the gene matches. This CDR3 comprises 17 residues. Germline values: CDR1 SNHLY, CDR2 FYNNEI. The CDR3 coding sequence is TGTGCCAGCTTGATAAACCGGGACAGGGTTGAGCACACTGAAGCTTTCTTT. Residues: CASLINRDRVEHTEAFF.

V and J are TRBV18 and TRBJ2-7; 13 bases align to TRBD2. This CDR3 is built from 15 residues. V shed 5 bases and J 2 bases; nucleotides not matched to a gene: 3. Germline-derived CDR1 and CDR2 are KGHSH and LQKENI. CDR3 in DNA: TGTGCCAGCTCATGGGGACTAGCGGGGACCTACGAGCAGTACTTC. Translated, it gives CASSWGLAGTYEQYF.

The sample holds one count of this clone. The chain has TRBV2 and TRBJ2-5; D is perhaps TRBD2 (5 bases). The DNA end favors TRBJ2-7, so the J call may be wrong. Germline CDR1 and CDR2: SNHLY and FYNNEI. The CDR3 has 14 residues. The CDR3 here is CATNNGLALYEQYF. The CDR3 nucleotides read TGTGCCACCAACAATGGACTCGCTTTATACGAGCAGTACTTC.

The chain carries TRBV5-1 and TRBJ2-2; D might be TRBD1 (5 bases). The CDR3 runs to 16 residues. V was pared by 0 bases and J by 5 bases, with 14 bases between. Germline CDR1 SGHRS, CDR2 YFSETQ. CDR3 nucleotide sequence: TGCGCCAGCAGCTTGGCGTCAGGGTTGGGGACCGGGGAGCTGTTTTTT. Residues: CASSLASGLGTGELFF.

Written as DNA, the CDR3 is TGCGCCAGCAGCTGGACCGGGACAGGGGGCCTTGCAACTAATGAAAAACTGTTTTTT. The encoded protein is CASSWTGTGGLATNEKLFF. The V and J genes are TRBV5-1 and TRBJ1-4, with 12 positions matching TRBD1. The CDR3 runs to 19 residues. J was trimmed by 0 bases and V by 3 bases; bases with no gene match: 9. The germline V gene has CDR1 SGHRS and CDR2 YFSETQ.

The chain uses TRBV30 and TRBJ2-7, with D perhaps matching TRBD1 (6 bases). V gave up 0 bases and J gave up 1 base, with 16 bases separating them. The germline CDR1 and CDR2 sequences are GTSNPN and SVGIG (reference sequence). The CDR3 extends over 16 amino acids. The CDR3 reads CAWSVGGAGVSYEQYF. The CDR3 DNA follows: TGTGCCTGGAGTGTAGGTGGGGCAGGGGTGTCCTACGAGCAGTACTTC. Variable domain in full (rest from reference TRBV30 and TRBJ2-7): SQTIHQWPATLVQPVGSPLSLECTVEGTSNPNLYWYRQAAGRGLQLLFYSVGIGQISSEVPQNLSASRPQDRQFILSSKKLLLSDSGFYLCAWSVGGAGVSYEQYFGPGTRLTVT.

This clone was seen only a few times. The chain combines TRBV7-2 with TRBJ2-7; D call uncertain. Germline CDR1 reads SGHTA; CDR2 reads FQGNSA. CDR3 length: 12 residues. V lost 1 base and J 6 bases, leaving 7 bases between the germline ends. As DNA, the CDR3 is TGTGCCAGCAGCTTAGGACGCGGCGAGCAGTACTTC. The encoded protein is CASSLGRGEQYF.

V usage is TRBV5-1 and J usage is TRBJ2-3; 8 nucleotides align to TRBD1. The CDR3 spans 15 residues. V lost 4 bases and J lost 1; bases outside the gene matches: 5. Germline lookup yields CDR1 SGHRS and CDR2 YFSETQ. CDR3 bases: TGCGCCAGCAGCCGTGACAGGGGCGGCACAGATACGCAGTATTTT. Translating it yields CASSRDRGGTDTQYF.

The chain carries TRBV7-9 and TRBJ2-7, with TRBD1 matching over 12 bases. The germline V gene encodes CDR1 SEHNR and CDR2 FQNEAQ (reference sequence). The CDR3 consists of 15 residues. V lost 5 bases to trimming and J lost 7 bases; unmatched junction nucleotides: 9. The CDR3 coding sequence is TGTGCCAGCAGCCATCGGGACAGGGGGCGTCAGGAGCAGTACTTC. This encodes CASSHRDRGRQEQYF. The full variable domain, completed using reference TRBV7-9 and TRBJ2-7, is DTGVSQNPRHKITKRGQNVTFRCDPISEHNRLYWYRQTLGQGPEFLTYFQNEAQLEKSRLLSDRFSAERPKGSFSTLEIQRTEQGDSAMYLCASSHRDRGRQEQYFGPGTRLTVT.